These 31 T cell receptor beta chains share one sample of origin, sequenced in a study of cytomegalovirus exposure and HLA in healthy donors. Use of 60 Vbeta and 13 Jbeta primers characterized the PCR. Method: immunoSEQ multiplex PCR; TCRdb's copy keeps in-frame clones and lacks some. The sample has 90,000 to 100,000 clones, approximately 70% seen once. Sequences were obtained from PBMCs. Receptors were obtained from a man aged 45 to 65 in good health and CMV-seronegative.

This chain links TRBV6-6 with TRBJ1-5, with D uncertain. This CDR3 spans 15 amino acids. The V gene lost 3 bases and the J gene lost 0 bases, with 9 bases spanning the gap. Germline V gene sequence: CDR1 MNHNY, CDR2 SVGAGI (reference sequence). Written as DNA, the CDR3 is TGTGCCAGCAGTTATATCACGGGTAGCAATCAGCCCCAGCATTTT. Translation gives CASSYITGSNQPQHF.

The J gene is TRBJ1-2, the V gene TRBV29-1; 7 bases align to TRBD1. CDR1 and CDR2 (germline): SQVTM, ANQGSEA. The trim removed 6 bases at V and 2 bases at J, leaving 9 bases unmatched. CDR3 length: 14 residues. CDR3 amino acids: CSVGPGQSNYGYTF. In DNA, the CDR3 is TGCAGCGTCGGACCGGGACAGAGCAACTATGGCTACACCTTC.

The chain recombines TRBV5-6 with TRBJ2-7, with D possibly TRBD1 on 6 matching bases. The V gene lost 2 bases and the J gene lost 7 bases, with 10 bases spanning the gap. Looked up from germline, CDR1 is SGHDT and CDR2 is YYEEEE. The CDR3 has 12 residues. The CDR3 DNA reads TGTGCCAGCAGCTTTTGGGGGCGAGAGCAGTACGTC. Translated: CASSFWGREQYV.

The chain carries TRBV7-9 and TRBJ2-1; possible D gene TRBD1, 6 bases. Germline CDR1 SEHNR, CDR2 FQNEAQ (reference sequence). CDR3 length equals 15 residues. Trimming stripped 1 base from V and 5 bases from J, with 12 bases between. CDR3 sequence (DNA): TGTGCCAGCAGCTTAGTTTGGGGGACAAACAATGAGCAGTTCTTC. Protein product: CASSLVWGTNNEQFF.

This clone is a singleton in its sample. The chain employs TRBV5-1 and TRBJ1-6; the match to TRBD1 covers 8 bases. The ends lost 4 bases at V and 16 bases at J; junction bases unmatched: 10. Per the germline V gene, CDR1 is SGHRS and CDR2 is YFSETQ. This CDR3 region has 13 residues. CDR3: CASSLTPGQDLHF. CDR3 in DNA: TGCGCCAGCAGCCTGACGCCGGGACAGGATCTCCACTTT.

This clone was recorded once. The chain combines TRBV19 with TRBJ1-5, with 9 bases that match TRBD1. The V gene end was trimmed by 7 bases and the J gene end by 2 bases; junction bases not matched to a gene: 9. Looked up from germline, CDR1 is LNHDA and CDR2 is SQIVND (reference sequence). This CDR3 comprises 16 residues. CDR3 coding DNA: TGTGCCAGTACGATACGGGACAGGGTTGGCAATCAGCCCCAGCATTTT. Amino acid sequence: CASTIRDRVGNQPQHF.

This chain links TRBV30 with TRBJ1-2, with TRBD1 matching 7 bases. V was clipped by 5 bases and J by 1 base; unmatched bases: 7. The CDR3 length is 14 residues. CDR1 and CDR2 (germline): GTSNPN, SVGIG (reference sequence). This CDR3 is CAWVGDSNNYGYTF. For the CDR3, the DNA is TGTGCCTGGGTGGGGGACAGCAATAACTATGGCTACACCTTC.

V is TRBV6-6 and J is TRBJ1-2; tentatively, D is TRBD1 (5 bases). Germline V gene sequence: CDR1 MNHNY, CDR2 SVGAGI (reference sequence). This CDR3 contains 16 residues. Trimming left V 2 bases short and J 4 bases short, with 17 bases between. This chain's CDR3 is CASSYPRGGPIYGYTF. CDR3 bases: TGTGCCAGCAGTTACCCGCGCGGGGGACCCATCTATGGCTACACCTTC.

The rearrangement links TRBV5-6 to TRBJ2-1; the match to TRBD1 covers 10 bases. V shed 0 bases and J 6 bases; nucleotides not matched to a gene: 3. CDR1 SGHDT and CDR2 YYEEEE come from the germline V gene. CDR3 length equals 15 residues. The CDR3 DNA reads TGTGCCAGCAGCTTGGGGGGGACAGGGGCCAATGAGCAGTTCTTC. Translation gives CASSLGGTGANEQFF.

This rearrangement joins TRBV11-2 to TRBJ2-7, with TRBD2 identical over 12 bases. The V segment lost 5 bases and the J segment 3 bases; nucleotides outside the gene matches: 8. This CDR3 contains 16 residues. CDR1 and CDR2 from the germline V gene are SGHAT and FQNNGV. The CDR3 loop reads CASSRGGLAGRYEQYV. In DNA form, the CDR3 reads TGTGCCAGCAGCCGGGGGGGACTAGCGGGCCGCTACGAGCAGTACGTC.

The chain employs TRBV5-8 and TRBJ1-5, with 10 nucleotides matching TRBD1. J was trimmed by 4 bases and V by 4 bases; bases with no gene match: 8. The CDR3 sequence is 16 residues long. The germline V gene has CDR1 SGHTS and CDR2 YDEGEE. CDR3 region: CASSLHPGQGNQPQHF. The CDR3 DNA reads as TGTGCCAGCAGCCTTCATCCGGGACAGGGGAATCAGCCCCAGCATTTT.

CDR3 DNA sequence: TGCGCCAGCAGCTTGAGGGGGCCCGGGGCCTATGGCTACACCTTC. Protein product: CASSLRGPGAYGYTF. The chain uses TRBV5-1 and TRBJ1-2; 7 bases match TRBD1. Trimming removed 1 base from V and 4 bases from J; junction bases left unmatched: 7. CDR3 length: 15 residues. Germline V gene data show CDR1 as SGHRS and CDR2 as YFSETQ.

A note on this clone: Compared with germline, one end of the junction differs, possibly owing to a read error. The genes are TRBV6-6 and TRBJ1-5, with D unclear. The length of the CDR3 is 13 residues. In germline, CDR1 is MNHNY, CDR2 SVGAGI (reference sequence). CDR3 sequence reads: CASNYAVNQPQHF. For the CDR3, the DNA is TGTGCCAGCAATTACGCGGTTAATCAGCCCCAGCATTTT.

Turning to this clone: The final CDR3 position lacks the conserved phenylalanine or tryptophan, pointing to a likely read error. This chain uses TRBV6-5 with TRBJ1-6; no reliable D call. This CDR3 has 14 residues. V lost 2 bases, J lost 7 bases, and 9 bases lay in between. CDR1 MNHEY and CDR2 SVGAGI come from the germline V gene. DNA of the CDR3: TGTGCCAGCAGTTACGGAGACCAGAATTCACCCCTCCACGTT. Residues: CASSYGDQNSPLHV.

The chain uses TRBV11-2 and TRBJ1-1, with D possibly TRBD1 on 5 matching bases. Trimming shortened V by 6 bases and J by 1 base, and 15 bases separated the two germline ends. The CDR3 covers 15 residues. CDR1 is SGHAT, CDR2 FQNNGV, per germline. The CDR3 DNA is TGTGCCAGCAGGCCCGGAGGGGCGAAGAACACTGAAGCTTTCTTT. It is translated as CASRPGGAKNTEAFF.

This chain joins TRBV19 and TRBJ1-5; possible D gene TRBD1, 5 bases. The CDR3 runs 15 residues. Per the germline V gene, CDR1 is LNHDA and CDR2 is SQIVND (reference sequence). Between the trimmed V and J ends, which lost 0 bases and 6 bases, there was a span of 12 bases. CDR3 sequence: CASSIDHGRAQPQHF. DNA of the CDR3: TGTGCCAGTAGTATAGATCACGGCAGGGCTCAGCCCCAGCATTTT.

The chain combines TRBV28 with TRBJ1-2; no definite D call. This CDR3 has 17 residues. Germline CDR1 reads MDHEN; CDR2 reads SYDVKM. The V end lost 3 bases, the J end lost 4 bases, and 21 bases lay between the germline ends. This CDR3 reads CASSFKAWSPEGYGYTF. The CDR3 nucleotides are TGTGCCAGCAGTTTCAAGGCTTGGAGCCCAGAGGGCTATGGCTACACCTTC.

The chain recombines TRBV28 with TRBJ2-5; the D gene is possibly TRBD1 (6 bases). This CDR3 contains 13 residues. V gave up 7 bases and J gave up 5 bases, with 14 bases separating them. CDR1 is MDHEN, CDR2 SYDVKM, per germline. In DNA form, the CDR3 reads TGTGCCAGCACCCTAGGGGGTCGGGAGACCCAGTACTTC. This translates into CASTLGGRETQYF.

The chain links TRBV4-3 to TRBJ1-1; D is undetermined. Per germline, CDR1 LGHNA and CDR2 YSLEER. This CDR3 contains 13 residues. The V gene lost 0 bases and the J gene lost 9 bases, with 11 bases spanning the gap. The CDR3 nucleotides are TGCGCCAGCAGCCAAGATCGAGGGATTCAAGCTTTCTTT. Translation gives CASSQDRGIQAFF.

This clone has only a few counts. The V gene is TRBV5-4, the J gene TRBJ1-4; D gene ambiguous. The V and J ends lost 4 bases and 0 bases respectively, with 16 bases between them. This CDR3 comprises 17 residues. Germline loops: CDR1 SGHNT, CDR2 YYREEE (reference sequence). CDR3 protein: CASSLKPPQATNEKLFF. The CDR3 DNA follows: TGTGCCAGCAGCCTGAAACCTCCACAAGCAACTAATGAAAAACTGTTTTTT. Variable domain in full (rest from reference TRBV5-4 and TRBJ1-4): ETGVTQSPTHLIKTRGQQVTLRCSSQSGHNTVSWYQQALGQGPQFIFQYYREEENGRGNFPPRFSGLQFPNYSSELNVNALELDDSALYLCASSLKPPQATNEKLFFGSGTQLSVL.

The chain recombines TRBV10-3 with TRBJ1-4, with no clear D. This CDR3 is 16 amino acids long. V was shortened by 0 bases and J by 2 bases, with 10 bases between the two germline ends. Germline lookup yields CDR1 ENHRY and CDR2 SYGVKD. In DNA form, the CDR3 reads TGTGCCATCAGTGAGTCCCTGGCCTTGACTAATGAAAAACTGTTTTTT. The encoded protein is CAISESLALTNEKLFF.

The rearrangement links TRBV11-3 to TRBJ2-7; possibly TRBD2 for D (6 bases). The CDR3 length is 13 residues. Trimming cost V 5 bases and J 6 bases, with 14 bases left between them. Germline V CDR1 and CDR2: SGHNT, YENEEA. The CDR3 DNA sequence: TGTGCCAGCAGCCTGGGGACGGGAGCCGAGCAGTACGTC. As protein: CASSLGTGAEQYV.

CDR3 nucleotides: TGTGCCAGCAGTGTCAACAGCCAGAACACTGAAGCTTTCTTT. This translates into CASSVNSQNTEAFF. This chain joins TRBV2 and TRBJ1-1; no firm D call. Trimming took off 4 bases at V and 1 base at J, with 10 bases between the two ends. The CDR3 loop spans 14 amino acids. CDR1 is SNHLY, CDR2 FYNNEI, per germline.

The chain employs TRBV27 and TRBJ2-7; 9 bases are shared with TRBD2. Trimming at V came to 5 bases and at J to 6 bases, leaving 5 bases not matched to a gene. The CDR3 runs 13 residues. Germline CDR1 is MNHEY and CDR2 is SMNVEV (reference sequence). DNA of the CDR3: TGTGCCAGCAGTCCAATAGCGGGAGTCGAGCAGTACGTC. This encodes CASSPIAGVEQYV.

The chain uses TRBV7-2 and TRBJ1-2, with D possibly being TRBD1 (5 bases). Germline V gene sequence: CDR1 SGHTA, CDR2 FQGNSA. V lost 0 bases, J lost 2 bases, and 13 bases lay in between. There are 16 residues in the CDR3. CDR3 sequence: CASSLAVIRGNYGYTF. Written as DNA, the CDR3 is TGTGCCAGCAGCTTAGCAGTGATTAGGGGAAACTATGGCTACACCTTC.

The chain carries TRBV7-9 and TRBJ2-7; 7 bases are shared with TRBD2. With V trimmed by 5 bases and J by 1 base, 8 bases remained unmatched. Germline values: CDR1 SEHNR, CDR2 FQNEAQ (reference sequence). The CDR3 consists of 15 residues. CDR3 bases: TGTGCCAGCAGCCCCATCATAGCGGGTTCCTACGAGCAGTACGTC. Translated, it gives CASSPIIAGSYEQYV.

J is TRBJ2-5 and V is TRBV10-3; TRBD2 aligns across 12 bases. V shed 6 bases and J 1 base; nucleotides not matched to a gene: 12. In germline, CDR1 is ENHRY, CDR2 SYGVKD. The CDR3 contains 18 residues. The CDR3 loop reads CAISIRLAGETTQETQYF. CDR3 nucleotides: TGTGCCATCAGCATTCGACTAGCGGGGGAGACTACCCAAGAGACCCAGTACTTC.

The chain recombines TRBV2 with TRBJ1-2; 7 positions match TRBD1. The trim removed 6 bases at V and 7 bases at J, leaving 2 bases unmatched. Germline loops: CDR1 SNHLY, CDR2 FYNNEI. The CDR3 loop spans 11 amino acids. CDR3 region: CASRTGSGYTF. The CDR3 DNA sequence: TGTGCCAGCAGGACAGGGAGTGGCTACACCTTC.

The rearrangement uses TRBV7-9 and TRBJ1-1, with TRBD1 matching 7 bases. CDR3 length: 13 residues. With V trimmed by 6 bases and J by 8 bases, 9 bases remained unmatched. Looked up from germline, CDR1 is SEHNR and CDR2 is FQNEAQ (reference sequence). The CDR3 reads CASRSTGDSEAFF. The CDR3 region has the DNA TGTGCCAGCAGGTCTACAGGGGACTCCGAAGCTTTCTTT.

This chain's CDR3 is CASSPHPGSYEQYF. CDR3 DNA: TGTGCCAGCTCACCGCACCCGGGGTCCTACGAGCAGTACTTC. The chain has TRBV18 and TRBJ2-5, with D maybe TRBD2 (5 bases). The J call is in doubt because the DNA end fits TRBJ2-7 better. Germline V gene sequence: CDR1 KGHSH, CDR2 LQKENI. CDR3 length: 14 residues.

A few counts support this clone. The conserved final phenylalanine or tryptophan is absent from the CDR3, which likely points to a read error. This rearrangement joins TRBV5-6 to TRBJ1-1; D not certain. Germline values: CDR1 SGHDT, CDR2 YYEEEE. The CDR3 is made up of 13 amino acids. Trimming pared 4 bases from V and 11 bases from J, leaving 18 bases between. Written as DNA, the CDR3 is TGTGCCAGCAGCCAGGTGGTGGTGGGGAGGGCTTTCGTT. Translating gives CASSQVVVGRAFV.